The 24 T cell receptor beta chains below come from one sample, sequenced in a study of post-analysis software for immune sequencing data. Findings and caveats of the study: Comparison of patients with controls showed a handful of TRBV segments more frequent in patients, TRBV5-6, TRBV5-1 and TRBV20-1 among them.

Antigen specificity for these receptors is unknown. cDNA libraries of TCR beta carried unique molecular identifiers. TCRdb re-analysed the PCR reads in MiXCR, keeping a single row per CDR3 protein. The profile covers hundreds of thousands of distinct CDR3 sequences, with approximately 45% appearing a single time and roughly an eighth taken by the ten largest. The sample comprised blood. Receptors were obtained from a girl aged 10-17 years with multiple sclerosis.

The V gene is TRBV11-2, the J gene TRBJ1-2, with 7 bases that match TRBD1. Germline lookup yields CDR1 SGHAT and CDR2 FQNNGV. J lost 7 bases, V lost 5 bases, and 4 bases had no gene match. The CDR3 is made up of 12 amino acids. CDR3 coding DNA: TGTGCCAGCAGCGCGAACAGGGGTGGCTACACCTTC. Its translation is CASSANRGGYTF.

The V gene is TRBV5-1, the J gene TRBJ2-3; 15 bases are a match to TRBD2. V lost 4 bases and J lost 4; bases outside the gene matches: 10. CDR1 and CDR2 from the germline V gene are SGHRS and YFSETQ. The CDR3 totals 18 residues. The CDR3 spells CASSPPGLAGGEADTQYF. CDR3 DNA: TGCGCCAGCAGCCCTCCGGGACTAGCGGGAGGCGAGGCAGATACGCAGTATTTT. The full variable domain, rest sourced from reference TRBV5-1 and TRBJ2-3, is KAGVTQTPRYLIKTRGQQVTLSCSPISGHRSVSWYQQTPGQGLQFLFEYFSETQRNKGNFPGRFSGRQFSNSRSEMNVSTLELGDSALYLCASSPPGLAGGEADTQYFGPGTRLTVL.

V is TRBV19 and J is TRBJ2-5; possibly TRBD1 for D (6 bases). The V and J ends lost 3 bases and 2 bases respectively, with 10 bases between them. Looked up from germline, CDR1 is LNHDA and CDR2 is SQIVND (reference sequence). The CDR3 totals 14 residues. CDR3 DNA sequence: TGTGCCAGTAGTATGGCAGGGGATCAAGAGACCCAGTACTTC. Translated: CASSMAGDQETQYF.

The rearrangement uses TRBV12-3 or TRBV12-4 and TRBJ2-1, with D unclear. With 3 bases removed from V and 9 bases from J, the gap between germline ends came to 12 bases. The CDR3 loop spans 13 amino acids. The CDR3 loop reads CASSFSSPGEQFF. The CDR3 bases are TGTGCCAGCAGTTTTTCTAGTCCAGGTGAGCAGTTCTTC.

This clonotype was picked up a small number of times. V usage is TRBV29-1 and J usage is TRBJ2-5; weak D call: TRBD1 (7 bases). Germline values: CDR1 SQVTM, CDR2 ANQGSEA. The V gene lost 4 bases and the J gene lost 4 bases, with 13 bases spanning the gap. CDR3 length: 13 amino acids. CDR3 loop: CSVGHRGGETQYF. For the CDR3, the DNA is TGCAGCGTTGGCCACAGGGGAGGAGAGACCCAGTACTTC.

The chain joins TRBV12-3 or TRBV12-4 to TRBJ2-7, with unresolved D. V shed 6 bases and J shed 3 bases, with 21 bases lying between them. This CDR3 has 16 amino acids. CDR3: CASSSSVRLIDYEQYF. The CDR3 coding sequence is TGTGCCAGCAGCTCATCCGTAAGACTGATTGACTACGAGCAGTACTTC.

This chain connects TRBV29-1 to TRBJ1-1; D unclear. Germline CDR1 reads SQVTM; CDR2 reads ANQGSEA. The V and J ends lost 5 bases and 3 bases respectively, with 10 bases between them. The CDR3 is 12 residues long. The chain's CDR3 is CSVQPGDTEAFF. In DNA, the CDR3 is TGCAGCGTTCAGCCTGGGGACACTGAAGCTTTCTTT.

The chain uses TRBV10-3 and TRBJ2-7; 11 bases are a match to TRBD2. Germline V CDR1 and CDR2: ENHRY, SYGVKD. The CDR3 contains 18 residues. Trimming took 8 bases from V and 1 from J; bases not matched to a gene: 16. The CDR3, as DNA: TGTGCCATCGGGACAGGGACTAGCGGCATTAAGAGGTCCTACGAGCAGTACTTC. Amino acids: CAIGTGTSGIKRSYEQYF.

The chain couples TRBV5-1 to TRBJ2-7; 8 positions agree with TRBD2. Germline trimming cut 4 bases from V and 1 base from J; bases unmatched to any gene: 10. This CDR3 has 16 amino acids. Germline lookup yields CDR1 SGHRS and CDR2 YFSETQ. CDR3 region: CASSTDGGESSYEQYF. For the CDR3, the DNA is TGCGCCAGCAGCACGGACGGGGGGGAGTCTTCCTACGAGCAGTACTTC.

This CDR3 is CASSQDWRGDTEAFF. In DNA form, the CDR3 reads TGCGCCAGCAGCCAAGACTGGCGAGGGGACACTGAAGCTTTCTTT. This rearrangement joins TRBV4-1 to TRBJ1-1; a possible D gene is TRBD1 (5 bases). Trimming cost V 0 bases and J 3 bases, with 11 bases left between them. The germline gives CDR1 MGHRA, CDR2 YSYEKL. The CDR3 has 15 amino acids.

CDR3 protein: CASSPDREIKNIQYF. In DNA form, the CDR3 reads TGTGCCAGCAGCCCAGACAGAGAAATAAAAAACATTCAGTACTTC. The J gene is TRBJ2-4, the V gene TRBV6-5; TRBD1 is a possible D gene (5 bases). V lost 6 bases and J 4 bases, leaving 16 bases between the germline ends. Germline values: CDR1 MNHEY, CDR2 SVGAGI. The CDR3 sequence is 15 residues long.

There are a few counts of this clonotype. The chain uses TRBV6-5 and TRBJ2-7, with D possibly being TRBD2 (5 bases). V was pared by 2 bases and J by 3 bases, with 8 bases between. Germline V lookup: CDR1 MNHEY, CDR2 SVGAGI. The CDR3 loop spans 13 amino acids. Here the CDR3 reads CASSYDGIYEQYF. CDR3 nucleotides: TGTGCCAGCAGTTACGACGGGATCTACGAGCAGTACTTC.

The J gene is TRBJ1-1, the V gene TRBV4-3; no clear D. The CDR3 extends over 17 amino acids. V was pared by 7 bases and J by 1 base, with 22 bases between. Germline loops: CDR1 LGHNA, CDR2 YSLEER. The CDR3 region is CASNHGRPITRNTEAFF. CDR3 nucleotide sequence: TGCGCCAGCAACCATGGCCGGCCAATAACAAGGAACACTGAAGCTTTCTTT.

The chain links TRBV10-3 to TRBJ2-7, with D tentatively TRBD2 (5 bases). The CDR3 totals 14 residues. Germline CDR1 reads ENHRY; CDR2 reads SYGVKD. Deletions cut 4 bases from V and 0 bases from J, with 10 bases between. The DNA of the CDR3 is TGTGCCATCAGTGGGACTCGGAGCTCCTACGAGCAGTACTTC. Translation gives CAISGTRSSYEQYF.

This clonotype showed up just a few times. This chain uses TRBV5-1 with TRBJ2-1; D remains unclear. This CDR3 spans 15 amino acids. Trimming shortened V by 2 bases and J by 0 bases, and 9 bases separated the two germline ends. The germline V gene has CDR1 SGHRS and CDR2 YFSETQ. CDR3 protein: CASSFWESSYNEQFF. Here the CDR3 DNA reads TGCGCCAGCAGCTTCTGGGAAAGCTCCTACAATGAGCAGTTCTTC.

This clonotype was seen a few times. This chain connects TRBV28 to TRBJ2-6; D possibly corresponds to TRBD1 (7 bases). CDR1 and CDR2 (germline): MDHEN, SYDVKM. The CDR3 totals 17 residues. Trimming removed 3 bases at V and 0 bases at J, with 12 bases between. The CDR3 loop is CASSLAGQPSGANVLTF. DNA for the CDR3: TGTGCCAGCAGTTTGGCGGGACAGCCCTCTGGGGCCAACGTCCTGACTTTC.

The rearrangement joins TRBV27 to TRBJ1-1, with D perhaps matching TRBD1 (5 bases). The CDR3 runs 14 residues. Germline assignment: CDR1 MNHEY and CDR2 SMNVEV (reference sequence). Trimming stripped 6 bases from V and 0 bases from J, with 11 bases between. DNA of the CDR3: TGTGCCAGCAGGTTAGACAGCATGAACACTGAAGCTTTCTTT. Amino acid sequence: CASRLDSMNTEAFF.

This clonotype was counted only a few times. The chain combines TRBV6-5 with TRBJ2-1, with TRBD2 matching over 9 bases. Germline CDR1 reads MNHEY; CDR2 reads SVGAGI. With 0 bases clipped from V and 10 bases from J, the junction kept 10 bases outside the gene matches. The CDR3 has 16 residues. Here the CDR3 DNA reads TGTGCCAGCAGTTACTCTAGCGGGAGAGGATCAGGGGAGCAGTTCTTC. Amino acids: CASSYSSGRGSGEQFF.

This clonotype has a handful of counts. The CDR3 sequence is CASNDGPGGNEQYF. The CDR3 nucleotides read TGTGCCAGTAATGACGGTCCAGGGGGAAACGAGCAGTACTTC. V and J are TRBV19 and TRBJ2-5; TRBD1 agrees at 7 bases. With the DNA end fitting TRBJ2-7 better, the J assignment may be wrong. This CDR3 spans 14 amino acids. Germline CDR1 is LNHDA and CDR2 is SQIVND (reference sequence).

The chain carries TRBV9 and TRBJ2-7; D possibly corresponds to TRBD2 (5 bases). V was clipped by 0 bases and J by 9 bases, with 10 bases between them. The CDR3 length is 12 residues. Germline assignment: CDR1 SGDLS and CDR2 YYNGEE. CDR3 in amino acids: CASSVVGGLQYF. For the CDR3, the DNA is TGTGCCAGCAGCGTAGTCGGCGGGTTGCAGTACTTC.

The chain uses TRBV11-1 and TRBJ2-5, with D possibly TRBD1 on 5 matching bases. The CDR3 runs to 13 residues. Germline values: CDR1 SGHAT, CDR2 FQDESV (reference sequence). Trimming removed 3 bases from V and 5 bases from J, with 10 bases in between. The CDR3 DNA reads TGTGCCAGCAGCTTGACAGTCTGGGAGACCCAGTACTTC. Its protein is CASSLTVWETQYF. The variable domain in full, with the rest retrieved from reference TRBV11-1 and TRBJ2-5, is EAEVAQSPRYKITEKSQAVAFWCDPISGHATLYWYRQILGQGPELLVQFQDESVVDDSQLPKDRFSAERLKGVDSTLKIQPAELGDSAMYLCASSLTVWETQYFGPGTRLLVL.

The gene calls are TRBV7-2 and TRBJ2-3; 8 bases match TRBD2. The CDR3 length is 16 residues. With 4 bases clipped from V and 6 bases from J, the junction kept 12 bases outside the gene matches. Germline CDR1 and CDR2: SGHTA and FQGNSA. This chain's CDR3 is CASSSPSEASGDTQYF. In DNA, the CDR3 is TGTGCCAGCAGCTCCCCATCGGAAGCTAGCGGGGATACGCAGTATTTT.

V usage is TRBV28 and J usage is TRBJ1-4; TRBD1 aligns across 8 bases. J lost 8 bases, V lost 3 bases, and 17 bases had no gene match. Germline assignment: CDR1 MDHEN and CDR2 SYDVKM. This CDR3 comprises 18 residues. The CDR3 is CASSFDSGQDSSREKLFF. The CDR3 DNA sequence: TGTGCCAGCAGTTTTGATTCGGGACAGGACAGTTCTAGGGAAAAACTGTTTTTT. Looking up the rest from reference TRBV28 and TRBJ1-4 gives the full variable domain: DVKVTQSSRYLVKRTGEKVFLECVQDMDHENMFWYRQDPGLGLRLIYFSYDVKMKEKGDIPEGYSVSREKKERFSLILESASTNQTSMYLCASSFDSGQDSSREKLFFGSGTQLSVL.

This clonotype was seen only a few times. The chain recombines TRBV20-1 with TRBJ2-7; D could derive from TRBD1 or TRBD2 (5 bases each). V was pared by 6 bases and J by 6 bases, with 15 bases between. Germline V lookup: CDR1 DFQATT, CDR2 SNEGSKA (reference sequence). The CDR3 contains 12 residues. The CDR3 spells CSAQDNSGEQYF. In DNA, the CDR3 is TGCAGTGCACAGGACAACAGCGGCGAGCAGTACTTC.